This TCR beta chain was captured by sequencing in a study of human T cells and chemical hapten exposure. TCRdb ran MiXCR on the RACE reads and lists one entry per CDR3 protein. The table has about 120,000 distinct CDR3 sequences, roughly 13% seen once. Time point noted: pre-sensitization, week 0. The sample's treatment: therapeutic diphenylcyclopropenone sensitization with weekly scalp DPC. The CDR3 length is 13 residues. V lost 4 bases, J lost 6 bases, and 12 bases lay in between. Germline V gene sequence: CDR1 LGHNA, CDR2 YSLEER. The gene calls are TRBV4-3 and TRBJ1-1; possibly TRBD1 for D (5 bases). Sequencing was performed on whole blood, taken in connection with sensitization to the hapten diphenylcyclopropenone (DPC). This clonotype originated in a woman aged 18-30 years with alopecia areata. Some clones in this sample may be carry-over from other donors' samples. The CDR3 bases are TGCGCCAGCAGCCTGACAGTGAATGCTGAAGCTTTCTTT. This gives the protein CASSLTVNAEAFF.